The 9 T cell receptor beta chains listed next were all sequenced from one sample in a study of human T cells and chemical hapten exposure. TCRdb reanalysed the RACE reads using MiXCR and keeps one entry per CDR3 protein. The data show 80,000 to 100,000 distinct CDR3 sequences, approximately 11% seen once. Time point of the sample: patch test 3, about 24 weeks after DPC sensitization. Treatment here: therapeutic diphenylcyclopropenone sensitization with weekly scalp DPC. The material sequenced was whole blood, taken in connection with sensitization to the hapten diphenylcyclopropenone (DPC). The origin of the receptors is a woman aged 45 to 65 with alopecia areata. Some clones in this sample may be carry-over from other donors' samples.

With respect to this clonotype: A much more abundant neighbour one base away suggests this may be a read error. This chain joins TRBV11-2 and TRBJ2-7; D is undetermined. This CDR3 comprises 14 residues. Germline lookup yields CDR1 SGHAT and CDR2 FQNNGV. The CDR3, as DNA: TGTGCCAGCAGCTCAAATGGCCCCTCCTACAAGCAGTACTTC. It yields the protein CASSSNGPSYKQYF. Variable domain in full (rest from reference TRBV11-2 and TRBJ2-7): EAGVAQSPRYKIIEKRQSVAFWCNPISGHATLYWYQQILGQGPKLLIQFQNNGVVDDSQLPKDRFSAERLKGVDSTLKIQPAKLEDSAVYLCASSSNGPSYKQYFGPGTRLTVT.

This clonotype occurred a few times. V is TRBV7-8 and J is TRBJ1-5; D uncertain. The CDR3 has 13 residues. Trimming pared 5 bases from V and 1 base from J, leaving 6 bases between. Germline CDR1 and CDR2: SGHVS and FQNEAQ. CDR3 sequence reads: CASSPQSNQPQHF. The CDR3 nucleotides read TGTGCCAGCAGCCCCCAGAGCAATCAGCCCCAGCATTTT.

This clonotype was recorded a few times. The rearrangement joins TRBV7-2 to TRBJ2-3, with 7 nucleotides matching TRBD1. The CDR3 extends over 15 amino acids. V shed 6 bases and J 0 bases; nucleotides not matched to a gene: 6. Germline V gene sequence: CDR1 SGHTA, CDR2 FQGNSA. Written as DNA, the CDR3 is TGTGCCAGCAGACCACCGGGACAGAGCACAGATACGCAGTATTTT. It is translated as CASRPPGQSTDTQYF.

The sample holds many counts of this clonotype. J is TRBJ1-2 and V is TRBV6-2 or TRBV6-3; D perhaps matches TRBD1 (6 bases). The V gene's germline CDR1 is MNHEY and CDR2 SVGEGT. Deletions cut 6 bases from V and 8 bases from J, with 25 bases between. The CDR3 runs to 16 residues. The CDR3 here is CASRAWVGQPQGGYTF. The CDR3 DNA reads TGTGCCAGCAGGGCCTGGGTCGGTCAGCCACAGGGAGGCTACACCTTC.

This clonotype was recorded at least ten times. The rearrangement uses TRBV6-2 or TRBV6-3 and TRBJ2-7; D uncertain. The V end lost 2 bases, the J end lost 4 bases, and 6 bases lay between the germline ends. The CDR3 sequence is 12 residues long. In germline, CDR1 is MNHEY, CDR2 SVGEGT. CDR3 protein: CASSYPEYEQYF. CDR3 sequence (DNA): TGTGCCAGCAGTTACCCTGAATACGAGCAGTACTTC.

The chain has TRBV10-3 and TRBJ2-7, with 8 nucleotides matching TRBD2. Germline V gives CDR1 ENHRY, CDR2 SYGVKD. The CDR3 is made up of 14 amino acids. V dropped 4 bases and J dropped 5; count of bases not matched to a gene: 7. CDR3: CAISVGTSLDEQYF. The CDR3 region has the DNA TGTGCCATCAGTGTGGGGACTAGTTTGGACGAGCAGTACTTC.

The chain employs TRBV29-1 and TRBJ2-1; D is unclear. The CDR3 is made up of 13 amino acids. CDR1 is SQVTM and CDR2 is ANQGSEA in the germline V gene. The V end was cut by 4 bases, the J end by 12 bases, with 19 bases between. The CDR3 protein is CSVVAGPKQGQFF. The CDR3 DNA reads TGCAGCGTTGTGGCAGGACCCAAACAAGGGCAGTTCTTC.

This clonotype was seen repeatedly, ten times or more. The V gene is TRBV24-1, the J gene TRBJ2-3, with D possibly TRBD2 on 5 matching bases. The CDR3 is 11 amino acids. Germline V gene sequence: CDR1 KGHDR, CDR2 SFDVKD. Trimming stripped 9 bases from V and 6 bases from J, with 9 bases between. CDR3 region: CATALADTQYF. The DNA of the CDR3 is TGTGCCACCGCCCTAGCCGATACGCAGTATTTT.

This chain joins TRBV20-1 and TRBJ2-7, with D hard to call. The CDR3 length is 12 residues. The germline V and J ends were trimmed by 7 bases and 2 bases, with 12 bases remaining between them. The V gene's germline CDR1 is DFQATT and CDR2 SNEGSKA (reference sequence). Here the CDR3 reads CSVGHGTYEQYF. CDR3 DNA sequence: TGCAGTGTAGGGCACGGAACCTACGAGCAGTACTTC.